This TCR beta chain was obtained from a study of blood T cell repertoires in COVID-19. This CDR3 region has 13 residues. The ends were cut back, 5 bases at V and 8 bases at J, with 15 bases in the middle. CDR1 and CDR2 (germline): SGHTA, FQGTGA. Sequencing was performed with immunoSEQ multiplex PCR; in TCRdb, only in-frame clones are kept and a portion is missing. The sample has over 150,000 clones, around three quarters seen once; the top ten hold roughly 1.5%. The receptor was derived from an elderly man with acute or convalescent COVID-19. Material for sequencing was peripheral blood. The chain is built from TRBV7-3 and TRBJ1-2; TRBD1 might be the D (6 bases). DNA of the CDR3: TGTGCCAGCAGCCCGACCTTTGGGGGCGGCTACACCTTC. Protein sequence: CASSPTFGGGYTF. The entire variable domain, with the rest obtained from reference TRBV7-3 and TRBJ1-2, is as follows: GAGVSQTPSNKVTEKGKYVELRCDPISGHTALYWYRQSLGQGPEFLIYFQGTGAADDSGLPNDRFFAVRPEGSVSTLKIQRTERGDSAVYLCASSPTFGGGYTFGSGTRLTVV.